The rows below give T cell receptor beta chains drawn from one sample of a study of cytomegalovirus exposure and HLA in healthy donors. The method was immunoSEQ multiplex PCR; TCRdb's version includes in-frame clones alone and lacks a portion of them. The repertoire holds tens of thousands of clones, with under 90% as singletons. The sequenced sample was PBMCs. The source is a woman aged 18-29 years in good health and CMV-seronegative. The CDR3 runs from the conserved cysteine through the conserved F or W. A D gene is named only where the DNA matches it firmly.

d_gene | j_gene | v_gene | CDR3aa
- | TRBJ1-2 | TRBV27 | CASSDRNYGYTF
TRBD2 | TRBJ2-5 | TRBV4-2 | CASSLQTSGNRETQYF
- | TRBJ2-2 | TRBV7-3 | CASSLSRPMNTGELFF
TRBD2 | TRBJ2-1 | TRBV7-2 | CASSMTSGRSSYNEQFF
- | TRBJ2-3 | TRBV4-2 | CASSPRGSNTDTQYF
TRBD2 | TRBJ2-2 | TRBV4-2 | CASSQEEGGTGELFF
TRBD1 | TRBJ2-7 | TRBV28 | CASSLHKTGGKPYEQYF
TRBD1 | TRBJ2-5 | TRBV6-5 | CASSRVSTGTEYF
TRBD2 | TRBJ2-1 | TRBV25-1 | CASSEHSGRGGEGEQFF
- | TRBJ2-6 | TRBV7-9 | CASSLALAAGANGLTF
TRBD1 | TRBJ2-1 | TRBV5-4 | CASSLAKGTGEDEQFF
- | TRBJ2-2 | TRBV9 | CASSAPSRSTGELFF
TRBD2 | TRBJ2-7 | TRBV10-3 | CAITRTSGARRDEQYF
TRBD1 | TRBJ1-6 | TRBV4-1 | CASSQEGTGGNSPLHF
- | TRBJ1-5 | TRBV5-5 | CASSLASGGGQPQHF
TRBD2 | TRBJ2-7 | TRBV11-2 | CASSPNWASGPYEQYF
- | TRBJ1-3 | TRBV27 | CASSPGRGLSGNTIYF
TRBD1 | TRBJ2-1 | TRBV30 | CAWDRGSYNEQFF
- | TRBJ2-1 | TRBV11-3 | CASSLQGGTYNEQFF
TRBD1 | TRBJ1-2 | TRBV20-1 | CSADRGRGYTF
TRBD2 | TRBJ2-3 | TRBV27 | CASSLGLADLLSTDTQYF
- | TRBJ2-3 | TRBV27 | CASSHRPHFTDTQYF
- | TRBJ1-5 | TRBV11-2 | CASSSGLHNQPQHF
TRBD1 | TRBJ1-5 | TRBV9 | CASSSTGFSNQPQHF
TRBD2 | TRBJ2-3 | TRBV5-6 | CASSLSGLADRGADTQYF
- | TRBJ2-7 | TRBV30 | CAWSLRGRLKNEQYF
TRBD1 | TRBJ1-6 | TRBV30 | CAWTFRQGSYNSPLHF
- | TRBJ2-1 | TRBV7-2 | CASSFRGDTYNEQFF
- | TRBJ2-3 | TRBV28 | CASAENTQYF
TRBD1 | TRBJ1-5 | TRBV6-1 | CASRLTGGPNQPQHF
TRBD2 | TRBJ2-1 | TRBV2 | CASSEREYEQFF
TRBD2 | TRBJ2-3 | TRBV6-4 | CASSPLAGTADTQYF
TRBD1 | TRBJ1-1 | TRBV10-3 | CAINRIPGQGANTEAFF
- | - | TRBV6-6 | CASRQGSEQYF
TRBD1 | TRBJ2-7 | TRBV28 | CASNDPRTGNGYEQYF
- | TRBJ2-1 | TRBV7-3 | CASSSLVRWSEQFF
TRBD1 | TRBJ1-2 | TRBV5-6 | CASSWGTGGYGYTF
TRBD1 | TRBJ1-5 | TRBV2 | CASSEDRLNQPQHF
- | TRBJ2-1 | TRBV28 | CASSLYAARVNEQFF
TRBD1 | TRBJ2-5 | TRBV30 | CALEQGAGETQYF
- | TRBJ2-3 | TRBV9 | CASSTEGARTDTQYF
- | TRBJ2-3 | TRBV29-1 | CSPRRGLGDTQYF
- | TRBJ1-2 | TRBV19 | CASSRPGTPTNYGYTF
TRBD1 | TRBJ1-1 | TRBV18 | CASSPEKSFETGGMRYEAFF
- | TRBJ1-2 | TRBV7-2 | CASSLGAGGGGGYTF
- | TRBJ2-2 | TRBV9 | CASSSTNGFATGELFF
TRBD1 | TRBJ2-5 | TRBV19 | CASSPGQGADETQYF
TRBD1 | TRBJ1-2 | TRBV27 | CASSEGQGGDYGYTF
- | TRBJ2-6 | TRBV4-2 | CASSQDSSSGANVLTF
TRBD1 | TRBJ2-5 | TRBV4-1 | CASSLMDRGQETQYF
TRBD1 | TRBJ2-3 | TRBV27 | CASSSDRGYTQYF
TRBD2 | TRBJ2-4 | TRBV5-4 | CASTQGLANIQYF
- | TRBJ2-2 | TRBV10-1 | CASGPRTGELFF
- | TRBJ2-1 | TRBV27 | CASSLQQVGEQFF
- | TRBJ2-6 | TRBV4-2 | CASSQVAGVPSGANVLTF
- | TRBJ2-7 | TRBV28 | CASSLRQGNYEQYF
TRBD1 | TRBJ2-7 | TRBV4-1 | CASSQVGRGEQYF
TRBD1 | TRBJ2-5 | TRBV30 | CAWSLMGQPRETQYF
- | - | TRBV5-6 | CAGGKTGSYEQYF
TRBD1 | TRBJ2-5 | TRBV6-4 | CASSDKAGTGFQTQYF